This TCR beta chain was captured by sequencing in a study of blood T cell repertoires in COVID-19. Background on the study: Spain, Italy and the United States supplied samples that represented acute and convalescent COVID-19. PBMCs, B-cell-depleted T cells, or T cells were the source of the cDNA or gDNA that made up the material.

How the authors handled the data: Researchers report that nucleated cell counts were estimated from reference gene primer amplification. Measured with immunoSEQ multiplex PCR; TCRdb has only the in-frame clones, and not every one. That table supplies the V and J calls and clone size; D and trimming were determined from the DNA. The sample holds 120,000 to 150,000 clones, roughly 85% seen once. This clone was detected a few times. The receptor was derived from a human donor with acute or convalescent COVID-19. The donor label of this sample is uncertain. Material: peripheral blood.

For the CDR3, the DNA is TGTGCCAGCAGTTTTGAACACAAGAACACTGAAGCTTTCTTT. Its protein is CASSFEHKNTEAFF. The rearrangement links TRBV28 to TRBJ1-1; D gene uncertain. V lost 3 bases and J 1 base, leaving 9 bases between the germline ends. The CDR3 covers 14 residues. Germline V CDR1 and CDR2: MDHEN, SYDVKM.